The 27 T cell receptor beta chains listed next were all sequenced from one sample in a study of tumor-infiltrating lymphocytes in primary liver carcinoma. A primer matching the constant region was used to make TCR beta cDNA from approximately 0.55 ug of total RNA. Nested multiplex PCR, run for three rounds with slightly modified ARM-PCR, yielded TCR beta libraries. Each of the first two PCR rounds ran approximately 9 cycles with TRBV1-TRBV30 forward and C-beta reverse primers. TCRdb recomputed calls from the multiplex PCR reads with MiXCR, one row per CDR3 protein. The sample shows fewer than 350,000 distinct CDR3 sequences, roughly 60% of them seen only once. Unsorted whole blood served as the source of blood RNA, and germline DNA was extracted as well. What was sequenced was peripheral blood. The receptor source for this set is a man aged 40-49 years with primary liver carcinoma and hepatitis B virus infection.

In regard to this clonotype: A much larger clone differs by one base, so this may be a read error. This rearrangement joins TRBV14 to TRBJ1-2; D is unclear. The CDR3 is made up of 11 amino acids. V was pared by 3 bases and J by 8 bases, with 7 bases between. Germline loops: CDR1 SGHDN, CDR2 FVKESK. In DNA form, the CDR3 reads TGTGCCAGCAGCCAGGGTCTGGGCTACACCTTC. Amino acids: CASSQGLGYTF.

As for this clonotype: The CDR3 end shows no conserved phenylalanine or tryptophan, and so a read error is likely. The rearrangement uses TRBV4-2 and TRBJ2-7; 7 bases align to TRBD2. The germline gives CDR1 LGHNA, CDR2 YNFKEQ. CDR3 size: 15 residues. The CDR3 DNA reads as TGTGCCAGTAGCCAAGCGGGGCGGGAGCACCACGAGCAGTACTCC. Translation: CASSQAGREHHEQYS.

The rearrangement uses TRBV11-2 and TRBJ2-1; 12 positions match TRBD2. Germline V gives CDR1 SGHAT, CDR2 FQNNGV. The CDR3 is 13 amino acids. V trimming: 4 bases; J trimming: 10 bases; junction bases outside the gene matches: 2. The CDR3 is CASSWTSGAEQFF. Written as DNA, the CDR3 is TGTGCCAGCAGCTGGACTAGCGGGGCAGAGCAGTTCTTC.

This clonotype was counted only a few times. This chain links TRBV5-1 with TRBJ2-5; 8 bases agree with TRBD1. CDR1 is SGHRS, CDR2 YFSETQ, per germline. This CDR3 contains 15 residues. The V and J ends lost 0 bases and 5 bases, in that order; junction bases with no gene match: 6. CDR3: CASSLELAGGETQYF. CDR3 sequence (DNA): TGCGCCAGCAGCTTGGAGCTGGCAGGGGGCGAGACCCAGTACTTC. The complete variable domain, with remaining parts taken from reference TRBV5-1 and TRBJ2-5, reads KAGVTQTPRYLIKTRGQQVTLSCSPISGHRSVSWYQQTPGQGLQFLFEYFSETQRNKGNFPGRFSGRQFSNSRSEMNVSTLELGDSALYLCASSLELAGGETQYFGPGTRLLVL.

This clonotype was counted between two and nine times. It may be a read error: a sequence one base away is much more abundant. This chain links TRBV6-6 with TRBJ1-1, with D perhaps matching TRBD1 (6 bases). Trimming left V 2 bases short and J 4 bases short, with 11 bases between. The CDR3 runs 14 residues. Germline V gene lookup returns CDR1 MNHNY and CDR2 SVGAGI (reference sequence). The CDR3 DNA follows: TGTGCCAGCAGTTACACGGCAGGGGCCACTGAAGCTTTCTTT. Amino acids: CASSYTAGATEAFF.

Notes on this clonotype: A much more abundant neighbour one base away suggests this may be a read error. The chain joins TRBV6-1 to TRBJ2-4; possibly TRBD1 for D (5 bases). Germline CDR1 MNHNS, CDR2 SASEGT. CDR3 length: 19 residues. For the CDR3, the DNA is TGTGCCAACAGTGAAGAAGGGGTTCGACAGAGACTAGCCAAAAACATTCAGTACTTC. Protein: CANSEEGVRQRLAKNIQYF.

Notes on this clonotype: A much larger clone lies one base from this, so it may be a read error. V and J are TRBV29-1 and TRBJ2-6; D uncertain. This CDR3 is built from 12 residues. Germline assignment: CDR1 SQVTM and CDR2 ANQGSEA. The CDR3 sequence is CNVPAGANVLTF. In nucleotides, the CDR3 is TGCAACGTTCCGGCTGGGGCCAACGTCCTGACTTTC.

On this clonotype itself: This may be a read error: a much more frequent sequence differs by one nucleotide. J is TRBJ2-2 and V is TRBV6-2 or TRBV6-3; the D gene is possibly TRBD1 (7 bases). The CDR3 totals 15 residues. Per germline, CDR1 MNHEY and CDR2 SVGEGT. Trimming left V 6 bases short and J 6 bases short, with 17 bases between. CDR3 DNA: TGTGCCAGCAGGCGGGACAGCCGAAACGCCGGGGAGCTGTTTTTT. Amino acid sequence: CASRRDSRNAGELFF.

This sequence joins TRBV5-1 and TRBJ1-2, with a tentative D call TRBD1 (6 bases). V lost 3 bases, J lost 6 bases, and 21 bases lay in between. From germline, CDR1 is SGHRS and CDR2 YFSETQ. The CDR3 totals 16 residues. DNA of the CDR3: TGCGCCAGCAGCTCCACCGGGACAAACCTGGGGCATGGCTACACCTTC. It encodes CASSSTGTNLGHGYTF.

This clonotype was counted once. A read error may produce the germline difference seen at one junction end. The chain joins TRBV11-3 to TRBJ2-3; 8 bases are a match to TRBD2. This CDR3 contains 16 residues. Germline V gene data show CDR1 as SGHNT and CDR2 as YENEEA. The CDR3 reads CAGSLASGSITDTQYF. The CDR3 nucleotides read TGTGCCGGCAGCTTAGCAAGCGGGAGTATTACAGATACGCAGTATTTT.

For this clonotype: Just one base apart from a much larger clone, this may be a read error. J is TRBJ2-1 and V is TRBV4-2, with D tentatively TRBD1 (5 bases). This CDR3 has 14 residues. CDR1 and CDR2 (germline): LGHNA, YNFKEQ. Between the trimmed V and J ends, which lost 8 bases and 2 bases, there was a span of 13 bases. DNA of the CDR3: TGTGCCAGCTCCCCAGGGAATACCTACAATGAGCAGTTCTTC. Amino acid sequence: CASSPGNTYNEQFF.

Comments on this clonotype: Its ends do not fully match the called genes, so a read error is possible. The gene calls are TRBV6-6 and TRBJ2-3; 11 bases line up with TRBD1. This CDR3 spans 16 amino acids. The germline V gene has CDR1 MNHNY and CDR2 SVGAGI (reference sequence). Here the CDR3 reads CASSYSRDRGTDAQYF. In DNA, the CDR3 is TGTGCCAGCAGTTACTCCCGGGACAGGGGGACAGATGCGCAGTATTTT.

Note on this clonotype: A single base separates this from a much larger clone, so it may be a read error. V gene TRBV12-3 or TRBV12-4 combines with J gene TRBJ2-1; 10 bases are a match to TRBD2. The CDR3 is 16 amino acids. CDR3: CASSLLSGRAGNEEFF. The CDR3 DNA reads as TGTGCCAGCAGTTTATTAAGCGGGAGGGCCGGCAATGAGGAGTTCTTC.

This clonotype was recorded a few times. The rearrangement links TRBV10-2 to TRBJ1-2; the D is unclear. V lost 10 bases, J lost 5 bases, and 17 bases lay in between. Germline V gene lookup returns CDR1 WSHSY and CDR2 SAAADI. The CDR3 covers 13 residues. CDR3 DNA: TGCGCCAACAGCTTCGGGCCCTCATATGGCTACACCTTC. Translation: CANSFGPSYGYTF.

About this clonotype itself: A read error may be the cause here, since a much bigger clone is one base away. CDR3 sequence reads: CSVGWINTDTQYF. CDR3 nucleotides: TGCAGCGTTGGCTGGATCAACACAGATACGCAGTATTTT. The chain recombines TRBV29-1 with TRBJ2-3, with unresolved D. The V end lost 4 bases, the J end lost 2 bases, and 10 bases lay between the germline ends. This CDR3 is 13 amino acids long. Per germline, CDR1 SQVTM and CDR2 ANQGSEA.

Details on this clonotype: Because the CDR3 is missing its conserved closing phenylalanine or tryptophan, this is likely a read error. J is TRBJ1-1 and V is TRBV5-4; D unresolved. There are 13 residues in the CDR3. V gave up 1 base and J gave up 0 bases, with 4 bases separating them. Germline V gene data show CDR1 as SGHNT and CDR2 as YYREEE (reference sequence). As DNA, the CDR3 is TGTGCCAGCAGCTTGAGTTTGAACACTGAAGCTTTCTTA. Translating it yields CASSLSLNTEAFL.

About this clonotype itself: A much larger clone is a single base away; this may be a read error. The chain has TRBV12-3 or TRBV12-4 and TRBJ2-5, with D perhaps matching TRBD2 (5 bases). This CDR3 is built from 12 residues. Trimming shortened V by 2 bases and J by 7 bases, and 8 bases separated the two germline ends. The CDR3 DNA sequence: TGTGCCAGCAGTTTACTGGCGGGGACCCAGTACTTC. Amino acids: CASSLLAGTQYF.

Note on this clonotype: This may come from a read error, since a much larger clone is one base off. The chain links TRBV6-2 or TRBV6-3 to TRBJ2-7, with D perhaps matching TRBD2 (5 bases). The CDR3 sequence is 15 residues long. Germline V gene sequence: CDR1 MNHEY, CDR2 SVGEGT. V gave up 4 bases and J gave up 2 bases, with 15 bases separating them. DNA of the CDR3: TGTGCCAGCAGTTCCCCCTCAGCGGAGCCCTACGAGCAGTACTTC. As protein: CASSSPSAEPYEQYF.

About this clonotype: Since no conserved phenylalanine or tryptophan closes the CDR3, a read error is the likely cause. J is TRBJ1-2 and V is TRBV5-1; no reliable D call. This CDR3 is built from 15 residues. Germline V gene data show CDR1 as SGHRS and CDR2 as YFSETQ. This CDR3 is CPSSLAKGMDYGYTL. CDR3 DNA: TGCCCCAGCAGCTTGGCCAAGGGTATGGACTATGGTTACACCCTC.

Details on this clonotype: Relative to the germline gene, one junction end is altered; a read error may explain this. V is TRBV11-3 and J is TRBJ2-3, with D possibly called TRBD1 or TRBD2 (5 bases each). This CDR3 comprises 15 residues. The germline CDR1 and CDR2 sequences are SGHNT and YENEEA. The CDR3 DNA reads TGCGCCAGCAGCCTAGGCGTGGGACGCATAGATACGCAGTATTTT. This encodes CASSLGVGRIDTQYF.

The CDR3 is CASTRGYNGQFF. The CDR3 region has the DNA TGTGCCAGCACTCGAGGCTACAATGGGCAATTCTTC. The V and J genes are TRBV11-2 and TRBJ2-1; D is unclear. The CDR3 covers 12 residues. Germline assignment: CDR1 SGHAT and CDR2 FQNNGV. Trimming pared 7 bases from V and 16 bases from J, leaving 20 bases between.

The table lists this clonotype with a count of one. Mismatch with germline at one junction end may stem from a read error. V is TRBV11-2 and J is TRBJ2-7; 7 bases are shared with TRBD1. CDR1 and CDR2 from the germline V gene are SGHAT and FQNNGV. CDR3 length equals 16 residues. CDR3 nucleotides: TGTGTCAGCAGCTTGCACCGGAACAGGGGTTGGTACGAGCAGTACTTC. This gives the protein CVSSLHRNRGWYEQYF.

This clonotype was seen only a few times. This sequence joins TRBV5-1 and TRBJ2-7, with D unclear. The CDR3 sequence is 14 residues long. The V end was cut by 0 bases, the J end by 6 bases, with 13 bases between. Germline loops: CDR1 SGHRS, CDR2 YFSETQ. CDR3 residues: CASSLGDPTSEQYF. DNA for the CDR3: TGCGCCAGCAGCTTGGGGGATCCCACCTCCGAGCAGTACTTC.

This sequence joins TRBV9 and TRBJ2-1; no firm D call. V lost 1 base, J lost 3 bases, and 8 bases lay in between. This CDR3 region has 14 residues. Per germline, CDR1 SGDLS and CDR2 YYNGEE. CDR3 bases: TGTGCCAGCAGCGTACAGTCAAGCTACAATGAGCAGTTCTTC. Protein sequence: CASSVQSSYNEQFF.

This clonotype has a count of ten or more. CDR3 nucleotides: TGTGCCAGCATCCCCAGCGGGAGTGGCGGGGAGCTGTTTTTT. Amino acid sequence: CASIPSGSGGELFF. The V and J genes are TRBV12-3 or TRBV12-4 and TRBJ2-2; 8 positions agree with TRBD2. This CDR3 has 14 residues. Trimming removed 7 bases from V and 7 bases from J; junction bases left unmatched: 8.

This chain uses TRBV7-8 with TRBJ2-3, with D hard to call. The germline gives CDR1 SGHVS, CDR2 FQNEAQ. V dropped 6 bases and J dropped 3 bases, with 16 bases sitting between them. The length of the CDR3 is 15 residues. The CDR3 is CASRTTGSTTDTQYF. CDR3 DNA sequence: TGTGCCAGCAGAACAACCGGGTCCACAACAGATACGCAGTATTTT.

This clonotype turned up a few times. The chain joins TRBV5-5 to TRBJ1-4; no definite D call. The V end was cut by 1 base, the J end by 2 bases, with 12 bases between. CDR1 is SGHKS, CDR2 YYEKEE, per germline (reference sequence). This CDR3 is 16 amino acids long. The CDR3 DNA reads TGTGCCAGCAGCTTGTCGGGTCATCCGACTAATGAAAAACTGTTTTTT. It yields the protein CASSLSGHPTNEKLFF.